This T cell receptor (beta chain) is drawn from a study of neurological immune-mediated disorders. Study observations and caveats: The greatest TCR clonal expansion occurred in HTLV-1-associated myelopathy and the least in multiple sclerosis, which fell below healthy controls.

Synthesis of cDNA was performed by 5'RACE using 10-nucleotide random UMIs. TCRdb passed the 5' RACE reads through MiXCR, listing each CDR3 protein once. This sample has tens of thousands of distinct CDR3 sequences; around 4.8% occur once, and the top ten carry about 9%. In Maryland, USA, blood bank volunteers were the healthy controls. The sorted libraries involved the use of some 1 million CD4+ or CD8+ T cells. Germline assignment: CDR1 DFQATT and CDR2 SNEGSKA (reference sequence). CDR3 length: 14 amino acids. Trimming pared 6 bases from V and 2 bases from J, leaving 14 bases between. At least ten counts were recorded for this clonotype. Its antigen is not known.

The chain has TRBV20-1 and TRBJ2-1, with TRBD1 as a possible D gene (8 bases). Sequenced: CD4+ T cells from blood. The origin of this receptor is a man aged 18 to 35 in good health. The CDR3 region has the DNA TGCAGTGCAACAGGGGGGGCCCCCTACAATGAGCAGTTCTTC. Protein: CSATGGAPYNEQFF.